The 18 T cell receptor beta chains given below trace back to one sample, sequenced in a study of shared clonotypes between healthy human individuals. Profiling relied on immunoSEQ multiplex PCR, and the TCRdb table lists in-frame clones only, not all of them. The table includes fewer than 1.8 million clones, around 98.5% detected once. The sequencing input was naive CD4+ T cells sorted from blood. The sample's subset: CD45RA+ positively selected. Receptors were obtained from a man aged 30 to 45 in good health.

With respect to this clone: Other DNA sequences within the sample encode an identical CDR3. The rearrangement uses TRBV7-2 and TRBJ2-5; D is uncertain. Germline V gene data show CDR1 as SGHTA and CDR2 as FQGNSA. Trimming left V 2 bases short and J 2 bases short, with 3 bases between. CDR3 length: 12 residues. CDR3 sequence (DNA): TGTGCCAGCAGCTTAATACAAGAGACCCAGTACTTC. Its protein is CASSLIQETQYF.

The chain combines TRBV2 with TRBJ2-7; 9 bases align to TRBD1. Germline values: CDR1 SNHLY, CDR2 FYNNEI. Losses at the gene ends were 0 bases for V and 4 bases for J; bases not matched to a gene: 10. The length of the CDR3 is 17 residues. The CDR3 region has the DNA TGTGCCAGCAGTGAAGCGAATAACAGGGGGCGCGGGTACGAGCAGTACTTC. Protein sequence: CASSEANNRGRGYEQYF.

J is TRBJ2-3 and V is TRBV18; 14 positions match TRBD2. Germline CDR1 KGHSH, CDR2 LQKENI. This CDR3 is 16 amino acids long. Unmatched junction bases numbered 9, after V lost 9 bases and J lost 4 bases. CDR3 region: CASYGTSGSLADTQYF. CDR3 bases: TGTGCCAGTTACGGGACTAGCGGGAGTTTGGCAGATACGCAGTATTTT.

The V and J genes are TRBV6-1 and TRBJ1-3, with D unresolved. Germline V CDR1 and CDR2: MNHNS, SASEGT. The CDR3 length is 12 residues. Trimming removed 6 bases at V and 5 bases at J, with 8 bases between. The CDR3 loop is CASSSPRNTIYF. The CDR3, as DNA: TGTGCCAGCAGCTCGCCCAGAAACACCATATATTTT.

The V and J genes are TRBV15 and TRBJ2-7; tentatively, D is TRBD2 (5 bases). Trimming shortened V by 3 bases and J by 2 bases, and 14 bases separated the two germline ends. Germline CDR1 LNHNV, CDR2 YYDKDF (reference sequence). The CDR3 is 15 amino acids. The CDR3 nucleotides are TGTGCCACCAGCAGCTCTCCGGGATTACCCTACGAGCAGTACTTC. Its protein product is CATSSSPGLPYEQYF.

This chain uses TRBV6-5 with TRBJ2-7; D is unclear. CDR1 is MNHEY and CDR2 is SVGAGI in the germline V gene. Deletions cut 5 bases from V and 2 bases from J, with 10 bases between. This CDR3 has 13 amino acids. CDR3 sequence reads: CASSATVTYEQYF. CDR3 in DNA: TGTGCCAGCAGTGCAACTGTAACCTACGAGCAGTACTTC.

The chain joins TRBV4-3 to TRBJ1-1; a weak D match, TRBD1 (5 bases). V shed 4 bases and J shed 4 bases, with 16 bases lying between them. The CDR3 runs 15 residues. The germline V gene encodes CDR1 LGHNA and CDR2 YSLEER. CDR3 loop: CASSLEEGRGTEAFF. CDR3 nucleotide sequence: TGCGCCAGCAGCCTCGAGGAGGGGAGGGGCACTGAAGCTTTCTTT.

Worth noting for this clone: This specimen includes other DNA sequences encoding the same CDR3. The chain has TRBV6-5 and TRBJ1-1; D unresolved. V was cut by 6 bases and J by 1 base, with 9 bases left in between. CDR3 length: 13 residues. The germline V gene encodes CDR1 MNHEY and CDR2 SVGAGI. The CDR3 region is CASRADRNTEAFF. In nucleotides, the CDR3 is TGTGCCAGCAGGGCAGATAGGAACACTGAAGCTTTCTTT.

For this clone: Other DNA sequences in this specimen translate into the identical CDR3. The chain employs TRBV5-1 and TRBJ1-4; TRBD1 is a possible D gene (6 bases). Germline-derived CDR1 and CDR2 are SGHRS and YFSETQ. The CDR3 extends over 13 amino acids. V dropped 2 bases and J dropped 5 bases, with 7 bases sitting between them. The CDR3 region is CASSLQGNEKLFF. As DNA, the CDR3 is TGCGCCAGCAGCTTACAGGGAAATGAAAAACTGTTTTTT.

The chain combines TRBV7-2 with TRBJ2-1, with 8 bases that match TRBD2. From germline, CDR1 is SGHTA and CDR2 FQGNSA. The junction had 9 bases not matched to a gene; V was cut back by 2 bases and J by 9 bases. There are 15 residues in the CDR3. Here the CDR3 reads CASSLYTGGIGEQFF. The CDR3 bases are TGTGCCAGCAGCTTATATACGGGAGGGATAGGTGAGCAGTTCTTC. Using reference TRBV7-2 and TRBJ2-1 for the parts outside the CDR3, the full variable domain is GAGVSQSPSNKVTEKGKDVELRCDPISGHTALYWYRQSLGQGLEFLIYFQGNSAPDKSGLPSDRFSAERTGGSVSTLTIQRTQQEDSAVYLCASSLYTGGIGEQFFGPGTRLTVL.

The gene calls are TRBV7-2 and TRBJ1-2; perhaps TRBD1 as D (6 bases). The CDR3 has 12 amino acids. The germline V and J ends were trimmed by 6 bases and 8 bases, with 13 bases remaining between them. Germline assignment: CDR1 SGHTA and CDR2 FQGNSA. CDR3 sequence: CASSLMGAGYTF. As DNA, the CDR3 is TGTGCCAGCAGTCTAATGGGGGCGGGCTACACCTTC. Supplemented by reference TRBV7-2 and TRBJ1-2, the full variable domain reads GAGVSQSPSNKVTEKGKDVELRCDPISGHTALYWYRQSLGQGLEFLIYFQGNSAPDKSGLPSDRFSAERTGGSVSTLTIQRTQQEDSAVYLCASSLMGAGYTFGSGTRLTVV.

This chain uses TRBV10-2 with TRBJ2-7; D is uncertain. CDR1 and CDR2 from the germline V gene are WSHSY and SAAADI. CDR3 length: 13 residues. Trimming stripped 3 bases from V and 2 bases from J, with 8 bases between. In DNA, the CDR3 is TGCGCCAGCAGTGACTTTGGAACCTACGAGCAGTACTTC. This translates into CASSDFGTYEQYF.

The J gene is TRBJ2-7, the V gene TRBV6-1; 9 nucleotides align to TRBD2. There are 14 residues in the CDR3. The V segment lost 6 bases and the J segment 5 bases; nucleotides outside the gene matches: 8. Per germline, CDR1 MNHNS and CDR2 SASEGT. The CDR3 protein is CASRSSSGNHEQYF. The CDR3 DNA reads TGTGCCAGCAGATCCTCTAGCGGGAATCACGAGCAGTACTTC.

The chain combines TRBV10-3 with TRBJ1-5; D remains ambiguous. V lost 2 bases, J lost 6 bases, and 11 bases lay in between. Germline CDR1 ENHRY, CDR2 SYGVKD. This CDR3 region has 14 residues. The CDR3 reads CAISERAGGQPQHF. CDR3 DNA: TGTGCCATCAGTGAGAGGGCAGGCGGTCAGCCCCAGCATTTT.

The chain has TRBV13 and TRBJ2-3, with 8 bases aligning to TRBD2. The CDR3 is made up of 15 amino acids. Looked up from germline, CDR1 is PRHDT and CDR2 is FYEKMQ (reference sequence). The junction had 11 bases not matched to a gene; V was cut back by 5 bases and J by 7 bases. The CDR3 region is CASSLGRREGNTQYF. The DNA of the CDR3 is TGTGCCAGCAGCCTGGGGCGACGGGAGGGAAATACGCAGTATTTT.

This clone was picked up one time. V usage is TRBV5-4 and J usage is TRBJ2-7; 7 nucleotides align to TRBD2. V was clipped by 0 bases and J by 1 base; unmatched bases: 7. Germline-derived CDR1 and CDR2 are SGHNT and YYREEE (reference sequence). The CDR3 runs to 16 residues. This CDR3 reads CASSLVSAGPSYEQYF. The CDR3 nucleotides are TGTGCCAGCAGCTTGGTTTCAGCGGGACCGTCCTACGAGCAGTACTTC.

This sequence joins TRBV5-1 and TRBJ2-6; no firm D call. This CDR3 spans 17 amino acids. Trimming took off 0 bases at V and 0 bases at J, with 10 bases between the two ends. Per the germline V gene, CDR1 is SGHRS and CDR2 is YFSETQ. CDR3 nucleotide sequence: TGCGCCAGCAGCTTGGCCTCCGATAGCTCTGGGGCCAACGTCCTGACTTTC. Amino acid sequence: CASSLASDSSGANVLTF.

This clone was recorded once. V and J are TRBV7-2 and TRBJ2-2, with 13 bases that match TRBD2. Trimming at V came to 5 bases and at J to 5 bases, leaving 5 bases not matched to a gene. This CDR3 has 16 residues. CDR1 is SGHTA and CDR2 is FQGNSA in the germline V gene. DNA for the CDR3: TGTGCCAGCAGCCAGGGACTAGCGGGAAGGACCGGGGAGCTGTTTTTT. Its translation: CASSQGLAGRTGELFF.